This T cell receptor beta chain was sequenced during a study of cytomegalovirus exposure and HLA in healthy donors. Measured with immunoSEQ multiplex PCR; TCRdb has only the in-frame clones, and not every one. The sample comprises around 190,000 clones, about 81% of which are singletons, and about 1.2% rests with the top ten. This receptor was obtained from a woman in her 30s in good health and CMV-seronegative. Sample: PBMCs.

The CDR3 here is CASSQSGTGGNQPQHF. Here the CDR3 DNA reads TGCGCCAGCAGTCAATCCGGGACAGGGGGCAATCAGCCCCAGCATTTT. This chain uses TRBV23-1 with TRBJ1-5; 10 bases agree with TRBD1. TRBV23-1 is labeled an ORF, and its function is uncertain. V trimming: 0 bases; J trimming: 2 bases; junction bases outside the gene matches: 1. There are 16 residues in the CDR3.